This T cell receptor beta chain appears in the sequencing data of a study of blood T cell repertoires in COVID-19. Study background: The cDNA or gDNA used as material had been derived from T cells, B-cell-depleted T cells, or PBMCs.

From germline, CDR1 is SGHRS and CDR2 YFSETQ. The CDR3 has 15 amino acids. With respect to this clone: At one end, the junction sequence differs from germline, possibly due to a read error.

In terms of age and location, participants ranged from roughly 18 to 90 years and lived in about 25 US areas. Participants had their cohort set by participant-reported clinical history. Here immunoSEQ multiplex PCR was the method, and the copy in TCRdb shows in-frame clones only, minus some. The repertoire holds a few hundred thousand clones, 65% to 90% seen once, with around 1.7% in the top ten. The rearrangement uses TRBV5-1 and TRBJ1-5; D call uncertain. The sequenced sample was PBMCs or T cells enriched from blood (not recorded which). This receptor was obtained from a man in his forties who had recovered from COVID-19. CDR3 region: CTSSFWPNSNQPQHF. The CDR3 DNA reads TGCACCAGCAGCTTTTGGCCGAATAGCAATCAGCCCCAGCATTTT.